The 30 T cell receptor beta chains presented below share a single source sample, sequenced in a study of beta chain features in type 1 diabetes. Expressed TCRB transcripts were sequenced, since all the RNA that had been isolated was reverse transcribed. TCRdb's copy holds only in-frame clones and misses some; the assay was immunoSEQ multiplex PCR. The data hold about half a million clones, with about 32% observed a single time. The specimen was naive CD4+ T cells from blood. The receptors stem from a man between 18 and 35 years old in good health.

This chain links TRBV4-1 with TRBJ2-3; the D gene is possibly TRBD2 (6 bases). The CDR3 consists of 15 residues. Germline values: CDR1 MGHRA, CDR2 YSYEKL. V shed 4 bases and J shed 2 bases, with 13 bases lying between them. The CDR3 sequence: CASSLTAGYTDTQYF. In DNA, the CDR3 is TGCGCCAGCAGCCTCACAGCGGGCTACACAGATACGCAGTATTTT.

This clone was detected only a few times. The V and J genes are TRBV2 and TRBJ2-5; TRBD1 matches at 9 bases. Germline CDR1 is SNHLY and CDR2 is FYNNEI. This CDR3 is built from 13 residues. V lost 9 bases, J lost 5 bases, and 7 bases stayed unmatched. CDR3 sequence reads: CASLDRGYETQYF. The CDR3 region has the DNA TGTGCCAGTCTAGACAGGGGGTACGAGACCCAGTACTTC. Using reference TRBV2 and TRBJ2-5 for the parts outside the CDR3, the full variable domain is EPEVTQTPSHQVTQMGQEVILRCVPISNHLYFYWYRQILGQKVEFLVSFYNNEISEKSEIFDDQFSVERPDGSNFTLKIRSTKLEDSAMYFCASLDRGYETQYFGPGTRLLVL.

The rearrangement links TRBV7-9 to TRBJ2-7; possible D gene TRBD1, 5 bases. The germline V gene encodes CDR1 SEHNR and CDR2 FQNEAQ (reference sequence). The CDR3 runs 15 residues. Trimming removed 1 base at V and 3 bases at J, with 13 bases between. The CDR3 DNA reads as TGTGCCAGCAGCTTAGGCCAAAACAGGCTCTACGAGCAGTACTTC. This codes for CASSLGQNRLYEQYF. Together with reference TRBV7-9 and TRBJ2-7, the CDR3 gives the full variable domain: DTGVSQNPRHKITKRGQNVTFRCDPISEHNRLYWYRQTLGQGPEFLTYFQNEAQLEKSRLLSDRFSAERPKGSFSTLEIQRTEQGDSAMYLCASSLGQNRLYEQYFGPGTRLTVT.

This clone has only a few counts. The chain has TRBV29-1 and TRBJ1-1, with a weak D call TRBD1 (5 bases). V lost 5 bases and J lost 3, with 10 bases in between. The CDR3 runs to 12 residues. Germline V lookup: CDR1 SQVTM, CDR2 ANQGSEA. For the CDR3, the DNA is TGCAGCGTTTCGGGGGTGTACACTGAAGCTTTCTTT. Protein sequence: CSVSGVYTEAFF.

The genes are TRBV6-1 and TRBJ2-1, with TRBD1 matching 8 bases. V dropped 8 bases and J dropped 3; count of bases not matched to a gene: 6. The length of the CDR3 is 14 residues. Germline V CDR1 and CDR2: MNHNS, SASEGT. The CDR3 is CASLRDRSYNEQFF. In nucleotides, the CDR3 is TGTGCCAGCCTCCGGGACAGGAGCTACAATGAGCAGTTCTTC.

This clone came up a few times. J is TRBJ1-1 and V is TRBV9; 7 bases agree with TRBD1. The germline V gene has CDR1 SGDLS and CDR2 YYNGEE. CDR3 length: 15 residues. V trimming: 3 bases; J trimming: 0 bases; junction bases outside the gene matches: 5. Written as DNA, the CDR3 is TGTGCCAGCAGCGAACACAGGGGCGTGAACACTGAAGCTTTCTTT. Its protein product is CASSEHRGVNTEAFF.

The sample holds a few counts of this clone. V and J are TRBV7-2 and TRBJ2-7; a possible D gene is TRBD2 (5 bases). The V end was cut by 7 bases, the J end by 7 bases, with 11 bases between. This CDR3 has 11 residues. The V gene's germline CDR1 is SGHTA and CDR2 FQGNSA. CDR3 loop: CASTGGWEQYF. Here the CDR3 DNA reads TGTGCCAGCACCGGAGGCTGGGAGCAGTACTTC.

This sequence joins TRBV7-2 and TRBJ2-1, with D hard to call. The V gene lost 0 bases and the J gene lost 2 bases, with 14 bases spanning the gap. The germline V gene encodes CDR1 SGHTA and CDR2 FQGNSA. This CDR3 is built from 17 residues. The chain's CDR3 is CASSLAQHLGPYNEQFF. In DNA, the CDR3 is TGTGCCAGCAGCTTAGCGCAACACCTCGGGCCCTACAATGAGCAGTTCTTC.

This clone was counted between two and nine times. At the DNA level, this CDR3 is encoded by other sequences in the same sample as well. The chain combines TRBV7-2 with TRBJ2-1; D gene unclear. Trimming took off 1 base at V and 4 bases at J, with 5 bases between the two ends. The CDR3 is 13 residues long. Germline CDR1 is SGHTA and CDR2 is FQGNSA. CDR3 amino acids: CASSLVGYNEQFF. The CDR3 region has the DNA TGTGCCAGCAGCTTAGTTGGATACAATGAGCAGTTCTTC.

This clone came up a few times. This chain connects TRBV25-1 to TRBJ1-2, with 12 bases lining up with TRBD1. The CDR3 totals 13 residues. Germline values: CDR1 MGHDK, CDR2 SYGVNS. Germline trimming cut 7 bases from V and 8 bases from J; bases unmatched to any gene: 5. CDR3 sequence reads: CASKGQGAGGYTF. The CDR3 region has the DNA TGTGCCAGCAAGGGACAGGGGGCTGGAGGCTACACCTTC.

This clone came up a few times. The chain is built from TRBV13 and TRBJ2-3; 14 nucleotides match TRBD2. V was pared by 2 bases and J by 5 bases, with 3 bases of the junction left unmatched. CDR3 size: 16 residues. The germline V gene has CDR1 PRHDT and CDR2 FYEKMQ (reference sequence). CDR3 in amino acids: CASSLTGLAGVDTQYF. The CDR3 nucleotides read TGTGCCAGCAGCTTAACGGGACTAGCGGGAGTAGATACGCAGTATTTT.

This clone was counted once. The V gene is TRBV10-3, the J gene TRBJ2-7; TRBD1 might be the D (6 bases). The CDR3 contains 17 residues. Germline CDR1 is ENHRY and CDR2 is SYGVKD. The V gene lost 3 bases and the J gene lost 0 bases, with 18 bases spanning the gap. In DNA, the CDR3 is TGTGCCATCAGTGATCCCTTTACAGGGTTCGGCTCCTACGAGCAGTACTTC. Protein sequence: CAISDPFTGFGSYEQYF.

The CDR3 reads CASSPGTGSRETQYF. In DNA, the CDR3 is TGTGCCAGCTCACCGGGGACAGGGAGCCGGGAGACCCAGTACTTC. The genes are TRBV18 and TRBJ2-5, with 9 bases fitting TRBD1. V lost 3 bases to trimming and J lost 5 bases; unmatched junction nucleotides: 7. Germline CDR1 is KGHSH and CDR2 is LQKENI. The CDR3 has 15 residues.

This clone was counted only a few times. CDR3 sequence reads: CASSFIYGELFF. The CDR3 nucleotides read TGTGCCAGCAGCTTTATTTACGGGGAGCTGTTTTTT. This chain joins TRBV7-6 and TRBJ2-2; D gene ambiguous. Per germline, CDR1 SGHVS and CDR2 FNYEAQ. There are 12 residues in the CDR3. V was clipped by 3 bases and J by 7 bases, with 6 bases between them.

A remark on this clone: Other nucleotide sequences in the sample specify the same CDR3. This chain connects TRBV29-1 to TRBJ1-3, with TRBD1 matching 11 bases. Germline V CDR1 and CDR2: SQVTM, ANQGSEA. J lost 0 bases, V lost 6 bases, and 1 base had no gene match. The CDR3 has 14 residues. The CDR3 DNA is TGCAGCGTAGGGACAGGGGGCTCTGGAAACACCATATATTTT. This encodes CSVGTGGSGNTIYF.

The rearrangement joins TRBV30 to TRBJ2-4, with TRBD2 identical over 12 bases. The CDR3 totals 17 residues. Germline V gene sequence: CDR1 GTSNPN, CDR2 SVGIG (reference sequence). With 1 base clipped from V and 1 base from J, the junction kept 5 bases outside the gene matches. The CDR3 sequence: CAWSGLAGEFAKNIQYF. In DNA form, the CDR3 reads TGTGCCTGGAGTGGACTAGCGGGAGAATTTGCCAAAAACATTCAGTACTTC.

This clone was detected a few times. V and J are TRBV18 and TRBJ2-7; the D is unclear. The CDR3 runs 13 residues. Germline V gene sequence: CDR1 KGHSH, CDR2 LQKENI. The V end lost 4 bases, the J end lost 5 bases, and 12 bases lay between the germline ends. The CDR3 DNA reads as TGTGCCAGCTCACTTCATTCGGGTAACGAGCAGTACTTC. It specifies CASSLHSGNEQYF.

This CDR3 is CASSPLAFGETQYF. In nucleotides, the CDR3 is TGTGCCAGCAGCCCACTAGCGTTTGGGGAGACCCAGTACTTC. The chain joins TRBV6-5 to TRBJ2-5; 7 bases align to TRBD2. This CDR3 has 14 residues. V was clipped by 6 bases and J by 5 bases; unmatched bases: 9. The germline V gene encodes CDR1 MNHEY and CDR2 SVGAGI.

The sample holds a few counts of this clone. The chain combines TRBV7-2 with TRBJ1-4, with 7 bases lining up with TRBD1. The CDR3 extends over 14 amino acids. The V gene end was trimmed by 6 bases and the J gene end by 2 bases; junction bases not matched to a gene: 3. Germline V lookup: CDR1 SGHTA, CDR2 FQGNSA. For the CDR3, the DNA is TGTGCCAGCAGTCCGGACAGGACTAATGAAAAACTGTTTTTT. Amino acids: CASSPDRTNEKLFF. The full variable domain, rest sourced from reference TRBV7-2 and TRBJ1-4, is GAGVSQSPSNKVTEKGKDVELRCDPISGHTALYWYRQSLGQGLEFLIYFQGNSAPDKSGLPSDRFSAERTGGSVSTLTIQRTQQEDSAVYLCASSPDRTNEKLFFGSGTQLSVL.

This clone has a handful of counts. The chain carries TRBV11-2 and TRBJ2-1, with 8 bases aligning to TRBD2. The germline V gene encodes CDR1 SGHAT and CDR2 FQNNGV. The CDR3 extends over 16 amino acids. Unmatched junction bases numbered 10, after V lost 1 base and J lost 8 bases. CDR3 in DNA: TGTGCCAGCAGCTTAGGTTCGAGCGGGAGAGGATATGAGCAGTTCTTC. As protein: CASSLGSSGRGYEQFF.

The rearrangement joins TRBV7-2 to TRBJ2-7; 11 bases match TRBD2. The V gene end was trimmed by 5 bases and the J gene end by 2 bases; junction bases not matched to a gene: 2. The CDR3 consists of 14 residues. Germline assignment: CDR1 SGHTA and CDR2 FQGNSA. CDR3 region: CASSVSGRAYEQYF. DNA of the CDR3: TGTGCCAGCAGCGTTAGCGGGAGGGCCTACGAGCAGTACTTC.

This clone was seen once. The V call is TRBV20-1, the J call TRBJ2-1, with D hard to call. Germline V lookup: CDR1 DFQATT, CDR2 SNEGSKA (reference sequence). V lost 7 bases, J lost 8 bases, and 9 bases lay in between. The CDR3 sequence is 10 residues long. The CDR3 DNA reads TGCAGTGTCAGAGTGGATGAGCAGTTCTTC. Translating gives CSVRVDEQFF.

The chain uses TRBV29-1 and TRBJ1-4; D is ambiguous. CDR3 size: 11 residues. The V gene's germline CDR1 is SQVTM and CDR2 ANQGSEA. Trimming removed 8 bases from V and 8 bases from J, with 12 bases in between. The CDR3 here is CSSKVGEKLFF. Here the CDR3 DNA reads TGCAGCTCCAAAGTGGGGGAAAAACTGTTTTTT.

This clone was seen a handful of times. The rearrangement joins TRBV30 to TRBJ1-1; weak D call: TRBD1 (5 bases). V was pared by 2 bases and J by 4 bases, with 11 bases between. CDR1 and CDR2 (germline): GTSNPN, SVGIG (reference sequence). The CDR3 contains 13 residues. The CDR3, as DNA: TGTGCCTGGAGTCCAGGGAGAGGCACTGAAGCTTTCTTT. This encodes CAWSPGRGTEAFF.

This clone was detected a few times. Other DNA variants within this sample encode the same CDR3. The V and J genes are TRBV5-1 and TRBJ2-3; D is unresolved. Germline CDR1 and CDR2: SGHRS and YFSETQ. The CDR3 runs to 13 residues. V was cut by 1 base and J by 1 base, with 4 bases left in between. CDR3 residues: CASSLLGTDTQYF. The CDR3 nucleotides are TGCGCCAGCAGCTTGTTGGGCACAGATACGCAGTATTTT.

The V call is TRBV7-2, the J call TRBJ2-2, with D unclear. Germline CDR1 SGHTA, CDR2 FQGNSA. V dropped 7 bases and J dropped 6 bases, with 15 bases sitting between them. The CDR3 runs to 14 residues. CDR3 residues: CASMVGSFAGELFF. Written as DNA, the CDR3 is TGTGCCAGCATGGTGGGCAGTTTTGCCGGGGAGCTGTTTTTT.

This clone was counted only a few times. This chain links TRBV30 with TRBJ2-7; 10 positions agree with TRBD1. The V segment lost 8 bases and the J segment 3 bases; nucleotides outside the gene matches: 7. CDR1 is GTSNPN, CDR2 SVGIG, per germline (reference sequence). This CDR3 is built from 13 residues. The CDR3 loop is CASDRDRGYEQYF. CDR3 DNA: TGTGCCAGCGACCGGGACAGGGGCTACGAGCAGTACTTC.

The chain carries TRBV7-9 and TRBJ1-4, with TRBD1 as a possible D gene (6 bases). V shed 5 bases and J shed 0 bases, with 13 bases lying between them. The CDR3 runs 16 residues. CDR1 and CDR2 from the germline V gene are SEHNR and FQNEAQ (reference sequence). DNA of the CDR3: TGTGCCAGCAGCCCCTTGGGGACATCAACTAATGAAAAACTGTTTTTT. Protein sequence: CASSPLGTSTNEKLFF.

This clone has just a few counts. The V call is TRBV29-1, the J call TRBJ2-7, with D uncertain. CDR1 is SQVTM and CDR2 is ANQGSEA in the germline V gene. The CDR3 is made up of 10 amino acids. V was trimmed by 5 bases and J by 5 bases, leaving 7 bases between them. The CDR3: CSVFLNEQYF. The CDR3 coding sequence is TGCAGCGTTTTTCTTAACGAGCAGTACTTC.

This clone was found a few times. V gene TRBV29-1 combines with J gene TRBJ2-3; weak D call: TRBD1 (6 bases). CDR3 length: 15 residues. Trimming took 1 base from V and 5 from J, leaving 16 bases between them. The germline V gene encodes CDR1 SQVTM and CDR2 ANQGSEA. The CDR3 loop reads CSVEGGQGQRDTQYF. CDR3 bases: TGCAGCGTTGAAGGCGGGCAGGGGCAGCGAGATACGCAGTATTTT.